The rows below give T cell receptor beta chains drawn from one sample of a study of blood T cell repertoires in COVID-19. Data came from immunoSEQ multiplex PCR; TCRdb stores just in-frame clones and leaves some out. The data show some 150,000 clones, just over 85% seen once. What was sequenced was peripheral blood. The receptors come from a man between 65 and 79 years old with acute or convalescent COVID-19. The conserved cysteine and the conserved F or W are not part of the CDR3 here. Each record gives: J gene, V gene, CDR3 protein.

j_call: TRBJ2-3; v_call: TRBV7-2; cdr3_aa: ASGKEGTSTDTQY
j_call: TRBJ1-4; v_call: TRBV2; cdr3_aa: ASSETRGTNEKLF
j_call: TRBJ2-1; v_call: TRBV4-2; cdr3_aa: ASSQVLAGGSNEQF
j_call: TRBJ1-4; v_call: TRBV20-1; cdr3_aa: SASTAPGEKLF
j_call: TRBJ2-7; v_call: TRBV28; cdr3_aa: ASSPGQGITYEQY
j_call: TRBJ1-1; v_call: TRBV18; cdr3_aa: ASSPRDRAEAF
j_call: TRBJ1-2; v_call: TRBV6-8; cdr3_aa: ASKSRDRRYT
j_call: TRBJ2-4; v_call: TRBV15; cdr3_aa: ATSRDRSGGIQY
j_call: TRBJ2-7; v_call: TRBV29-1; cdr3_aa: SVTGTGNEQY
j_call: TRBJ1-2; v_call: TRBV2; cdr3_aa: ASRRTGEGYGYT
j_call: TRBJ1-5; v_call: TRBV24-1; cdr3_aa: ATSDSQGPGEPQH
j_call: TRBJ1-1; v_call: TRBV9; cdr3_aa: ASSRGDRTFEAF
j_call: TRBJ2-1; v_call: TRBV25-1; cdr3_aa: ASSETSSQQF
j_call: TRBJ2-1; v_call: TRBV6-1; cdr3_aa: ASSPGLAKNNEQF
j_call: TRBJ2-3; v_call: TRBV18; cdr3_aa: ASSLYGDKDTQY
j_call: TRBJ1-5; v_call: TRBV7-9; cdr3_aa: ASSLEGKQPQH
j_call: TRBJ2-2; v_call: TRBV5-5; cdr3_aa: ASSVFTTVGNTGELF
j_call: TRBJ2-1; v_call: TRBV20-1; cdr3_aa: SASITSSWPYNEQF
j_call: TRBJ2-3; v_call: TRBV28; cdr3_aa: ASSLGTSGMGTQY
j_call: TRBJ2-1; v_call: TRBV9; cdr3_aa: ASSVDPPQGVYNEQF
j_call: TRBJ1-5; v_call: TRBV6-4; cdr3_aa: ASSVDSHQPQH
j_call: TRBJ1-5; v_call: TRBV18; cdr3_aa: ASSPGSDQPQH